This T cell receptor (beta chain) was captured in a study of CD8 T cells in Susac syndrome. The TEMRA cells underwent FACS enrichment, while the CD8+ and CD4+ T cells underwent negative isolation. RNA totalling about 0.45 to 1 ug underwent reverse transcription with random hexamers. TCRdb called the immunoSEQ multiplex PCR reads again in MiXCR, with one record for every CDR3 protein. The sample holds 150,000 to 190,000 distinct CDR3 sequences; approximately 94% are singletons and the top ten take 0.2% to 0.25%. The CDR3 consists of 14 residues. V lost 6 bases and J 3 bases, leaving 14 bases between the germline ends.

The TCR comes from a human donor with multiple sclerosis. J is TRBJ2-5 and V is TRBV12-3 or TRBV12-4; D is ambiguous. The material sequenced was CD8+ T cells from PBMCs. This CDR3 reads CASRAYKPEETQYF. The CDR3 DNA sequence: TGTGCCAGCAGAGCCTACAAGCCCGAAGAGACCCAGTACTTC.